This T cell receptor (beta chain) was identified in a study of shared clonotypes between healthy human individuals. The donors were all Caucasian adults (living in Nashville, Tennessee). Trimming at V came to 1 base and at J to 5 bases, leaving 8 bases not matched to a gene. Germline lookup yields CDR1 SGHTA and CDR2 FQGNSA. The CDR3 length is 17 residues. TCRdb keeps only in-frame clones here, not all; method: immunoSEQ multiplex PCR. Found here are roughly 2.5 million clones, roughly 92% of them singletons; the top ten hold about 0.13%. Findings and caveats of the study: Naive subsets tended to show greater estimated richness than memory subsets.

Notes on this clone: Its antigen is currently unknown.

The sequence came from a man between 18 and 35 years old in good health. This chain joins TRBV7-2 and TRBJ2-5, with 12 positions matching TRBD1. The specimen sequenced was naive CD4+ T cells sorted from blood. Described subset: CD45RA+ positively selected. In nucleotides, the CDR3 is TGTGCCAGCAGCTTAGTTGGGACAGGGGGCGCCGGGGAGACCCAGTACTTC. Its protein is CASSLVGTGGAGETQYF.